This T cell receptor beta chain is from a study of molecular identifiers for immune sequencing clone quantification. The study's findings and limits: Amid roughly 1 million naive cells, spiked Jurkat TCR RNA from one cell was reportedly still detectable. Effector cells kept over 98% of their molecules in clones above 20 RNA copies, while naive cells kept under 1% there.

TCRdb redid the calling of the PCR reads with MiXCR, one entry per CDR3 protein. The table has around 460,000 distinct CDR3 sequences, roughly 24% seen once. In its sample, this clonotype was seen many times. The target antigen is unknown. The V and J ends lost 3 bases and 6 bases, in that order; junction bases with no gene match: 9. CDR1 is SGHAT and CDR2 is FQNNGV in the germline V gene. The CDR3 is made up of 15 amino acids. Material: naive CD8+ T cells from blood, with Jurkat cell RNA spiked in. Documented subset: FACS-sorted CD8+CD4-CCR7+CD45RA+ naive T cells. The TCR comes from a human donor in good health. Some libraries in this study had Jurkat cell RNA spiked in. This sequence joins TRBV11-2 and TRBJ2-7, with TRBD1 matching 9 bases. CDR3 protein: CASSFNPGQGPEQYF. In nucleotides, the CDR3 is TGTGCCAGCAGCTTCAACCCCGGACAGGGGCCCGAGCAGTACTTC.